The sequence of this T cell receptor beta chain was determined in a study of T cell responses to AZD1222 COVID-19 vaccine. The CDR3 has 12 residues. The germline V gene has CDR1 MNHEY and CDR2 SVGAGI. With 8 bases removed from V and 1 base from J, the gap between germline ends came to 9 bases. The data were produced by immunoSEQ multiplex PCR, yet TCRdb's version contains in-frame clones alone and is incomplete. Among roughly 160,000 clones, 80% to 95% were seen once, and the ten largest hold roughly 1.6%. As for this clone: Its target is unknown.

Overall study results and limits: Baseline testing showed seropositivity in only a handful of AZD1222 recipients. No repertoire was sampled before or during the peak T cell response, only after it. CD4 TCRs linked to vaccination spanned spike, dominating at 160-218 and 743-854.

This clonotype was sampled from an adult in good health. The chain couples TRBV6-5 to TRBJ2-7, with a tentative D call TRBD1 (6 bases). The material was peripheral blood, obtained on day 0 of AZD1222 vaccination. CDR3 nucleotides: TGTGCCAGCGGGACACCGTCCTACGAGCAGTACTTC. Amino acid sequence: CASGTPSYEQYF.